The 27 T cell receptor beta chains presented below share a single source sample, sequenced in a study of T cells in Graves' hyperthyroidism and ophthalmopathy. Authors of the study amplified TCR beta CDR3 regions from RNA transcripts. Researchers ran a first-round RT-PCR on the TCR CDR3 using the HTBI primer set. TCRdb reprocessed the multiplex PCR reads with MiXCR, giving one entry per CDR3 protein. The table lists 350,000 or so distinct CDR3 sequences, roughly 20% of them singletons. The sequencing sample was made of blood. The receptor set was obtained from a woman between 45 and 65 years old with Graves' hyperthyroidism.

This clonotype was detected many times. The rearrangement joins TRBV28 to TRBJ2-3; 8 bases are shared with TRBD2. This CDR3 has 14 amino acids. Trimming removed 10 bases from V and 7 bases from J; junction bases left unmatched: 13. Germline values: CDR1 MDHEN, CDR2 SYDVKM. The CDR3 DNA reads TGTGCCACCATTAACGTTAGCGGGAAGCATACGCAGTATTTT. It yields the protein CATINVSGKHTQYF.

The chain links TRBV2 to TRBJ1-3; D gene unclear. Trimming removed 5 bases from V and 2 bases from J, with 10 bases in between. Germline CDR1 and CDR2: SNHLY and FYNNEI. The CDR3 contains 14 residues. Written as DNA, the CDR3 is TGTGCCAGCAGTTTTGTGAAAACTGGAAACACCATATATTTT. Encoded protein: CASSFVKTGNTIYF.

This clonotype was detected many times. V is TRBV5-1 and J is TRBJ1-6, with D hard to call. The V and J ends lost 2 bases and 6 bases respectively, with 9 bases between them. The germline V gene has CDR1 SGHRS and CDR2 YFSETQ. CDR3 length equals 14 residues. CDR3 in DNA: TGCGCCAGCAGCTTCGGCAGTGGTAATTCACCCCTCCACTTT. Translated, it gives CASSFGSGNSPLHF.

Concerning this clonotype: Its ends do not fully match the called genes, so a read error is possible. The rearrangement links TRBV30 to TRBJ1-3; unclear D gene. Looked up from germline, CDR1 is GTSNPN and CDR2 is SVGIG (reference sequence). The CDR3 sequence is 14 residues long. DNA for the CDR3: TGTGCCTGGATTCGGAGGAGTGCGGGAAACACCGTATATTTT. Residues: CAWIRRSAGNTVYF.

DNA of the CDR3: TGTGCCAGCAGTGCCCCTAACAGGGACACTGAAGCTTTCTTT. As protein: CASSAPNRDTEAFF. V and J are TRBV6-1 and TRBJ1-1; D may be TRBD1 (6 bases). The CDR3 has 14 amino acids. Germline V lookup: CDR1 MNHNS, CDR2 SASEGT. Trimming took off 4 bases at V and 3 bases at J, with 12 bases between the two ends.

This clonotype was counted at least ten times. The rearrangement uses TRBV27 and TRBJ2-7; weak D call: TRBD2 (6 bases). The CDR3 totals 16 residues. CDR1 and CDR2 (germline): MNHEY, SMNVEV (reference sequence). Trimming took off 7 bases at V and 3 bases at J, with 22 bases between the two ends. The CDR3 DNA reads TGTGCCAGCAAGAAAGGAGGGCTCGGAGCTCTCTACGAGCAGTACTTC. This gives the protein CASKKGGLGALYEQYF.

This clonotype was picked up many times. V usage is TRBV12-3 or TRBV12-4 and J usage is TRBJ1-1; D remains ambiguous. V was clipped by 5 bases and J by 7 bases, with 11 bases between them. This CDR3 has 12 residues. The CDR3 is CASSRDLGEAFF. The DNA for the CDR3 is TGTGCCAGCAGTAGAGACTTAGGTGAAGCTTTCTTT.

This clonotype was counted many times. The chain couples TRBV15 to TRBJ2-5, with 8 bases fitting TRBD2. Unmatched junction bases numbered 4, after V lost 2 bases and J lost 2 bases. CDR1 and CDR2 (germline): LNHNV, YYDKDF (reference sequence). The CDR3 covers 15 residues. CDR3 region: CATSRFSGTQETQYF. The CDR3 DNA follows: TGTGCCACCAGCAGATTTAGCGGGACTCAAGAGACCCAGTACTTC.

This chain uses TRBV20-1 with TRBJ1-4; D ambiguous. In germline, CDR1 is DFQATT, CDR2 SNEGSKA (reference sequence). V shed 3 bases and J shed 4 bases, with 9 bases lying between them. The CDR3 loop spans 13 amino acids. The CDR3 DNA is TGCAGTGCTAGCAGGACGGTTAATGAAAAACTGTTTTTT. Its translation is CSASRTVNEKLFF.

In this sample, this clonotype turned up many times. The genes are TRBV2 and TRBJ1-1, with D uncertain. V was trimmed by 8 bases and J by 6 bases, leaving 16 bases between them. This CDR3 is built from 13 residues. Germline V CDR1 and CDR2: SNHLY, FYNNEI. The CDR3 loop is CASLPDGVAEAFF. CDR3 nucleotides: TGTGCCAGCCTCCCGGATGGGGTGGCTGAAGCTTTCTTT.

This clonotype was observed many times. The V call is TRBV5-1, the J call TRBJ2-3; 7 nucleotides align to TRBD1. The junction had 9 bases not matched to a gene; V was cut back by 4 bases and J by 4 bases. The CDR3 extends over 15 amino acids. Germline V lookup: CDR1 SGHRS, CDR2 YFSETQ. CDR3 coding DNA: TGCGCCAGCAGCCTACAGGGGTTTAGGGCAGATACGCAGTATTTT. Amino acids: CASSLQGFRADTQYF.

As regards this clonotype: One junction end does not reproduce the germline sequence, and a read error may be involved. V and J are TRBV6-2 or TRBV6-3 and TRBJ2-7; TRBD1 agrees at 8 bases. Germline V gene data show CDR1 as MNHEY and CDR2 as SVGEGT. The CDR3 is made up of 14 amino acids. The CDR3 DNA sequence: TGTGCTAGCAGTGGCAGGGGGCTAACCTACGAGCAGTACTTC. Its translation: CASSGRGLTYEQYF.

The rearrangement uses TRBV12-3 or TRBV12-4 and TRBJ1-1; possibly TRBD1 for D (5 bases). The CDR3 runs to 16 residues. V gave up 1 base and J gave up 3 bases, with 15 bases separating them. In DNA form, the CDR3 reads TGTGCCAGCAGTTTAGGACAGTCCCTTTTGGACACTGAAGCTTTCTTT. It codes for CASSLGQSLLDTEAFF.

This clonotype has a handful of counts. The CDR3 sequence: CASRDRTSGYQETQYF. The CDR3 nucleotides are TGCGCCAGCAGGGATAGGACTAGCGGGTACCAAGAGACCCAGTACTTC. The J gene is TRBJ2-5, the V gene TRBV10-1; 11 positions agree with TRBD2. This CDR3 spans 16 amino acids. Unmatched junction bases numbered 6, after V lost 6 bases and J lost 0 bases. CDR1 WNHNN and CDR2 SYGVQD come from the germline V gene (reference sequence).

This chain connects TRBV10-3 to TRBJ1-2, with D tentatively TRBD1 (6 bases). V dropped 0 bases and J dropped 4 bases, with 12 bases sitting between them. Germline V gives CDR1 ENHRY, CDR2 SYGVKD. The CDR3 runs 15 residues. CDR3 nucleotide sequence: TGTGCCATCAGTGAGTCCCAGGGGAGGGGCTATGGCTACACCTTC. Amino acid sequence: CAISESQGRGYGYTF.

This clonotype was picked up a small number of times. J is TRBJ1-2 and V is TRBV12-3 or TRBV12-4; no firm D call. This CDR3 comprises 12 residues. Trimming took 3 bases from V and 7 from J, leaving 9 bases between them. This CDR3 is CASSFRTAGYTF. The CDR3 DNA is TGTGCCAGCAGTTTTAGGACGGCTGGCTACACCTTC.

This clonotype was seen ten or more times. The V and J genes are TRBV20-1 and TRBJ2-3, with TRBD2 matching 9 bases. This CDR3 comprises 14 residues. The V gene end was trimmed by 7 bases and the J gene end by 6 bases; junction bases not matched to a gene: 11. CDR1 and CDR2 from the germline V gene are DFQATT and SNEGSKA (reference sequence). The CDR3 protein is CSVTRGTSIDTQYF. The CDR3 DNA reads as TGCAGTGTCACCCGGGGGACTAGCATCGATACGCAGTATTTT.

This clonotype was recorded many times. The CDR3 region is CASKSGFSNQPQHF. In nucleotides, the CDR3 is TGTGCCAGCAAGAGTGGGTTTAGCAATCAGCCCCAGCATTTT. The chain is built from TRBV6-2 or TRBV6-3 and TRBJ1-5; D not resolved. Trimming took off 7 bases at V and 0 bases at J, with 10 bases between the two ends. The length of the CDR3 is 14 residues. Germline V lookup: CDR1 MNHEY, CDR2 SVGEGT.

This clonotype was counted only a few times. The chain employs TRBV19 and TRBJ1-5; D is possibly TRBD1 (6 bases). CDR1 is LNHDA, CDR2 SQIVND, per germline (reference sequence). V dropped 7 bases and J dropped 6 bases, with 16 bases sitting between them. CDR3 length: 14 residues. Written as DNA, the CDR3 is TGTGCCAGTACCATAGGGGGGGTAGGTCAGCCCCAGCATTTT. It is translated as CASTIGGVGQPQHF.

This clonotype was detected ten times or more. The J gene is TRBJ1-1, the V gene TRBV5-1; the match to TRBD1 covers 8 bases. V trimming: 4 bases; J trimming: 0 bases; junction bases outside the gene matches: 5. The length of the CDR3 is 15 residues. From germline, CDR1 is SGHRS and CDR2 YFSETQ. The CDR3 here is CASSPDRELNTEAFF. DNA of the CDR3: TGCGCCAGCAGCCCGGACAGGGAACTGAACACTGAAGCTTTCTTT.

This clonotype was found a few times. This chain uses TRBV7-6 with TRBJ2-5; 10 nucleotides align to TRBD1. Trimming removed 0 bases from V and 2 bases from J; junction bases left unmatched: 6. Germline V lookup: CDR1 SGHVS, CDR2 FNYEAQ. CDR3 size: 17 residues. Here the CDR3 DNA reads TGTGCCAGCAGCTTAGCAGCCGGGACAGGGGTGCAAGAGACCCAGTACTTC. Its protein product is CASSLAAGTGVQETQYF.

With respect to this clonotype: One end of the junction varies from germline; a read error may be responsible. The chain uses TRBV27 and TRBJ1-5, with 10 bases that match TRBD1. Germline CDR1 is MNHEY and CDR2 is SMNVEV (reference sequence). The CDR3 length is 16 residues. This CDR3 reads CAISDQSGTGVASQHF. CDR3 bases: TGTGCCATCAGTGATCAAAGCGGGACAGGGGTTGCGTCCCAGCATTTT.

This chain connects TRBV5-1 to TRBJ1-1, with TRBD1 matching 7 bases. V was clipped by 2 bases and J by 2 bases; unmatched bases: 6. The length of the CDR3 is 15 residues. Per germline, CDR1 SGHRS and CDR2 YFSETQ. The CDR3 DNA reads TGCGCCAGCAGCTTAGGGGACAGCTTTAACACTGAAGCTTTCTTT. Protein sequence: CASSLGDSFNTEAFF.

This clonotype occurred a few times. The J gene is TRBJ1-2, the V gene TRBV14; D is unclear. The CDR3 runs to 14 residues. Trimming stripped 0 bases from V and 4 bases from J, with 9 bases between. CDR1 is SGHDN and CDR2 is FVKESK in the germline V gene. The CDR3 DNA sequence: TGTGCCAGCAGCCAAGAAGGGTTTGGCTATGGCTACACCTTC. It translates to CASSQEGFGYGYTF.

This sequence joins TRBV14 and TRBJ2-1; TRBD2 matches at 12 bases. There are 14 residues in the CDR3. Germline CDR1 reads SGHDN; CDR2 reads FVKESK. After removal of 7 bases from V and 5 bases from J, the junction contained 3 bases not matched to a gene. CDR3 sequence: CASNLAGGNNEQFF. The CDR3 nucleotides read TGTGCCAGCAACCTAGCGGGGGGGAACAATGAGCAGTTCTTC. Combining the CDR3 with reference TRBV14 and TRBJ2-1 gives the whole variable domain EAGVTQFPSHSVIEKGQTVTLRCDPISGHDNLYWYRRVMGKEIKFLLHFVKESKQDESGMPNNRFLAERTGGTYSTLKVQPAELEDSGVYFCASNLAGGNNEQFFGPGTRLTVL.

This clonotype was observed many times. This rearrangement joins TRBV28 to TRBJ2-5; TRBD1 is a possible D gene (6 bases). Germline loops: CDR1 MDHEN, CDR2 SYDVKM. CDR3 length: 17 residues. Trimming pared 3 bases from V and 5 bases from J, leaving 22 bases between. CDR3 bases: TGTGCCAGCAGTTTCTTCATCCCACGAGGGGGTGAGGAGACCCAGTACTTC. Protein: CASSFFIPRGGEETQYF. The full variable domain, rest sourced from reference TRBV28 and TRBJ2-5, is DVKVTQSSRYLVKRTGEKVFLECVQDMDHENMFWYRQDPGLGLRLIYFSYDVKMKEKGDIPEGYSVSREKKERFSLILESASTNQTSMYLCASSFFIPRGGEETQYFGPGTRLLVL.

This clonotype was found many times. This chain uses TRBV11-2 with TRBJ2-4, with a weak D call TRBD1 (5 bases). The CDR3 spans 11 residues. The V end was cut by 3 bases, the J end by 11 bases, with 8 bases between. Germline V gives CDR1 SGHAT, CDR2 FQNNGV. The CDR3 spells CASSLGPLQYF. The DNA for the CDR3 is TGTGCCAGCAGCTTGGGGCCCCTTCAGTACTTC.